These T cell receptor beta chains were read from a single sample in a study of cytomegalovirus exposure and HLA in healthy donors. Profiled with immunoSEQ multiplex PCR; TCRdb holds only in-frame clones, not every one. The table has about 130,000 clones, about 74% seen once. The sequenced sample was PBMCs. The receptors stem from a woman between 45 and 65 years old in good health and CMV-seropositive. Each CDR3 is given with its conserved first and last residue. A D gene is named only where the DNA matches it firmly. A clone size is listed for some rows: how often the clone was seen (once, few, many), or a class if it is expanded.

.,TRBD2,TRBJ2-3,TRBV4-1,TGCGCCAGCAGCCAAGGCGAACCGTCCGGCGGGGGGACCTTT,CASSQGEPSGGGTF
.,.,TRBJ1-1,TRBV2,TGTGCCAGCAGTGAGGAGGTGGGAGAAGCTTTCTTT,CASSEEVGEAFF
.,.,TRBJ1-2,TRBV6-4,TGTGCCAGCAGTGACTCGCAGGGTTCGGAAGGCTACACCTTC,CASSDSQGSEGYTF
few,TRBD2,TRBJ2-1,TRBV29-1,TGCAGCGTTGTAGCGGGGAGCTCCTACAATGAGCAGTTCTTC,CSVVAGSSYNEQFF
.,TRBD1,TRBJ1-1,TRBV2,TGTGCCAGCAGTTGGGACAGGGGTGAAGCTTTCTTT,CASSWDRGEAFF
.,TRBD1,TRBJ1-5,TRBV7-2,TGTGCCAGCAGCTTCCAGGACAGGGGGCAACAGCCCCAGCATTTT,CASSFQDRGQQPQHF
.,.,TRBJ1-1,TRBV27,TGTGCCAGCAGTTTGGGTAGCCCGGGCACTGAAGCTTTCTTT,CASSLGSPGTEAFF
once,.,TRBJ2-4,TRBV29-1,TGCAGCGTTAGCCGGTCCCCAGGATCGAACATTCAGTACTTC,CSVSRSPGSNIQYF
.,.,TRBJ1-5,TRBV10-3,TGTGCCATCAGTGAGATTCCCCTTATTCCGAGTCAGCCCCAGCATTTT,CAISEIPLIPSQPQHF
.,.,TRBJ2-7,TRBV6-1,TGTGCCAGCAGTGAAGGAGCTTACGAGCAGTACTTC,CASSEGAYEQYF
.,.,TRBJ1-3,TRBV19,TGTGCCAGTAGTATTATGGGAAACACCATATATTTT,CASSIMGNTIYF
.,.,TRBJ1-4,TRBV4-1,TGCCCCAGCAGCCAAGAAGGGGCAACTAATGAAAAACTGTTTTTT,CPSSQEGATNEKLFF
few,.,TRBJ1-1,TRBV15,TGTGCCACCAGCAGAGATCTGGAGGGATCAGCTTTCTTT,CATSRDLEGSAFF
few,TRBD2,TRBJ2-1,TRBV5-4,TGTGCCAGCACCGATCGGGGGGGGCCCAATGAGCAGTTCTTC,CASTDRGGPNEQFF
.,.,TRBJ1-2,TRBV5-4,TGTGCCAGCAGCTTACAGGGACGGGACTATGGCTACACCTTC,CASSLQGRDYGYTF
.,TRBD2,TRBJ2-1,TRBV5-1,TGCGCCAGCAGCTTGGAACGGGGGGGTGAGAATGAGCAGTTCTTC,CASSLERGGENEQFF
.,TRBD2,TRBJ2-3,TRBV5-1,TGCGCCAGCAGCAGGACTAGCGGGGGGCCCACAGATACGCAGTATTTT,CASSRTSGGPTDTQYF
.,.,TRBJ2-5,TRBV5-4,TGTGCCAGCAGCACGGACTGGGTAGAGACCCAGTACTTC,CASSTDWVETQYF
few,TRBD1,TRBJ1-1,TRBV29-1,TGCAGCGGCCGGGACAGTCACACTGAAGCTTTCTTT,CSGRDSHTEAFF
.,.,TRBJ1-1,TRBV18,TGTGCCAGCTCATCATCGGACAAGAACACTGAAGCTTTCTTT,CASSSSDKNTEAFF
.,.,TRBJ1-2,TRBV18,TGTGCCAGCTCACCCTATAACAGGGATTCTTATGGCTACACCTTC,CASSPYNRDSYGYTF
few,TRBD1,TRBJ1-2,TRBV19,TGTGCCGGGCGACAGGGGAACTATGGCTACACCTTC,CAGRQGNYGYTF
.,.,TRBJ2-7,TRBV14,TGTGCCAGCAGCCAAGAATTCGGGGTTATGGTCTACGAGCAGTACTTC,CASSQEFGVMVYEQYF
.,.,TRBJ2-7,TRBV10-3,TGTGCCTCCCGGACTGCGTCGCAGCTAACCTACGAGCAGTACTTC,CASRTASQLTYEQYF
.,.,TRBJ1-1,TRBV11-2,TGTGCCAGCAGCTTTTCAGGGGACACTGAAGCTTTCTTT,CASSFSGDTEAFF
.,.,TRBJ2-3,TRBV11-3,TGTGCCAGCAGCCCAGGGATAGGACCGGGCACAGATACGCAGTATTTT,CASSPGIGPGTDTQYF
.,.,TRBJ2-5,TRBV11-2,TGTGCCAGCAGCTTGAGGCAGTTGCGCCAAGAGACCCAGTACTTC,CASSLRQLRQETQYF
.,.,TRBJ2-3,TRBV21-1,TGTGCCAGCAGCGCTTGGTCTTCAGATACAGATACGCAGTATTTT,CASSAWSSDTDTQYF
.,TRBD2,TRBJ2-3,TRBV5-1,TGCGCCAGCAGGCCTCTCCCTAGCGGGGGGGGAGATACGCAGTATTTT,CASRPLPSGGGDTQYF
.,.,TRBJ1-1,TRBV18,TGTGCCAGCTCGCCGGGGGGAGGTCCAGCTTTCTTT,CASSPGGGPAFF
.,TRBD2,TRBJ2-1,TRBV4-1,TGCGCCAGCAGCCAAGAGGACCAGCGGGGGGGCGTTAGGAATGAGCAGTTCTTC,CASSQEDQRGGVRNEQFF
few,TRBD2,TRBJ2-6,TRBV7-2,TGTGCCAGCAGTTCTAGCGGCTCTGGGGCCAACGTCCTGACTTTC,CASSSSGSGANVLTF
.,.,TRBJ1-2,TRBV29-1,TGCAGCGTAGTGACAGGCGACTATGGCTACACCTTC,CSVVTGDYGYTF
.,TRBD2,TRBJ2-2,TRBV2,TGTGCCAGCAGTCTTCTAGCGGGAGCGAACACCGGGGAGCTGTTTTTT,CASSLLAGANTGELFF
few,.,TRBJ2-3,TRBV6-1,TGTGCCAGCAGTGGCTGGGCGGGGGCCAAAGATACGCAGTATTTT,CASSGWAGAKDTQYF
.,.,TRBJ2-7,TRBV11-3,TGTGCCAGCAGCTTTCAGTACGAGCAGTACTTC,CASSFQYEQYF
.,.,TRBJ1-2,TRBV6-6,TGTGCCAGCAGAATCGGGGACTATGGCTACACCTTC,CASRIGDYGYTF
.,.,TRBJ2-3,TRBV6-5,TGTGCCACCAGGGGGGGGCACGAGGTTGATACGCAGTATTTT,CATRGGHEVDTQYF
once,.,TRBJ1-6,TRBV6-5,TGTGCCAGCAGTTCCGGGGCCTATAATTCACCCCTCCACTTT,CASSSGAYNSPLHF
.,.,TRBJ2-2,TRBV14,TGTGCCAGCTCCCTGAGCTCGGTTACCACCGGGGAGCTGTTTTTT,CASSLSSVTTGELFF
.,TRBD1,TRBJ1-2,TRBV5-4,TGTGCCAGCAGCTTTCCTACAGGGGGCTATGGCTACACCTTC,CASSFPTGGYGYTF
few,.,TRBJ1-4,TRBV6-5,TGTGCCAGCAGTTCACGACGGGGGAGGGGTGAAAAACTGTTTTTT,CASSSRRGRGEKLFF